These T cell receptor beta chains were read from a single sample in a study of blood T cell repertoires in COVID-19. Sequenced by immunoSEQ multiplex PCR; TCRdb stores in-frame clones only, minus some. This sample has over 150,000 clones, with approximately 85% found just once. Sequences were obtained from peripheral blood. The receptors come from a man aged 55 to 69 with COVID-19, enrolled during active disease. CDR3s include the opening cysteine and the closing phenylalanine or tryptophan. The D gene is left open where the match is weak. Size values are once, few and many counts, or a class for expanded clones, and some rows have none.

j_call,v_call,d_call,clone_size,cdr3_aa,cdr3_nt
TRBJ1-3,TRBV12-5,NA,few,CASGSGEAGNTIYF,TGTGCTAGTGGTTCCGGCGAGGCCGGAAACACCATATATTTT
TRBJ2-7,TRBV6-1,NA,NA,CASSEIGVGTYEQYF,TGTGCCAGCAGTGAAATCGGGGTAGGAACCTACGAGCAGTACTTC
TRBJ1-2,TRBV4-3,TRBD1,NA,CASSPLGQGESSGYTF,TGCGCCAGCAGCCCCCTCGGACAGGGCGAATCGAGTGGCTACACCTTC
TRBJ1-5,TRBV10-3,TRBD1,NA,CAISEGTGDGNQPQHF,TGTGCCATCAGTGAGGGAACAGGGGATGGCAATCAGCCCCAGCATTTT
TRBJ2-3,TRBV5-6,TRBD1,NA,CASSSKTGVSTDTQYF,TGTGCCAGCAGCTCCAAGACAGGGGTGAGCACAGATACGCAGTATTTT
TRBJ2-7,TRBV27,NA,NA,CASRAGAYEQYF,TGTGCCAGCAGGGCAGGGGCCTACGAGCAGTACTTC
TRBJ1-1,TRBV18,NA,NA,CASSRGSMNTEAFF,TGTGCCAGCTCAAGGGGTTCAATGAACACTGAAGCTTTCTTT
TRBJ1-1,TRBV12-3/TRBV12-4,TRBD1,NA,CASSLEQGRVAFF,TGTGCCAGCAGTTTAGAACAGGGGCGGGTAGCTTTCTTT
TRBJ2-1,TRBV10-3,NA,NA,CAISDTSYNEQFF,TGTGCCATCAGTGACACTTCCTACAATGAGCAGTTCTTC
TRBJ1-6,TRBV7-9,NA,NA,CASSSLAGLTNSPLHF,TGTGCCAGCAGCTCTCTTGCGGGGCTTACTAATTCACCCCTCCACTTT